Listed below are T cell receptor beta chains from one sample, sequenced in a study of identical twins. One entry per CDR3 protein, called by TCRdb with MiXCR from the 5' RACE reads. Found here are about 470,000 distinct CDR3 sequences, approximately 24% of them singletons; the top ten hold about 2.7%. These sequences were also reported in another study, on T cells expressing NK-cell markers.

Sequences were obtained from CD4+ T cells sorted from blood. The receptors come from a woman under 30 in good health. The CDR3 runs from the conserved cysteine through the conserved F or W. D genes are given only for firm matches. The size entry is marked missing in some rows and otherwise reads once, few, many or a size class.

d_gene: TRBD2; abundance: few; v_gene: TRBV5-1; j_gene: TRBJ2-6; CDR3aa: CASSLASGPSGANVLTF; CDR3nt: TGCGCCAGCAGCTTGGCTAGCGGTCCCTCTGGGGCCAACGTCCTGACTTTC
d_gene: .; abundance: few; v_gene: TRBV7-2; j_gene: TRBJ2-1; CDR3aa: CASSSGTTYNEQFF; CDR3nt: TGTGCCAGCAGCTCCGGGACCACTTACAATGAGCAGTTCTTC
d_gene: .; abundance: .; v_gene: TRBV3-1; j_gene: TRBJ1-5; CDR3aa: CASSQGLRGHQPQHF; CDR3nt: TGTGCCAGCAGCCAAGGTCTTAGGGGCCATCAGCCCCAGCATTTT
d_gene: TRBD1; abundance: few; v_gene: TRBV7-9; j_gene: TRBJ2-3; CDR3aa: CASSIGTGDTQYF; CDR3nt: TGTGCCAGCAGCATTGGGACAGGTGATACGCAGTATTTT
d_gene: TRBD2; abundance: few; v_gene: TRBV11-2; j_gene: TRBJ2-5; CDR3aa: CASRETSGGFGTQYF; CDR3nt: TGTGCCAGCAGGGAGACTAGCGGGGGGTTCGGGACCCAGTACTTC
d_gene: .; abundance: .; v_gene: TRBV6-2/TRBV6-3; j_gene: TRBJ1-1; CDR3aa: CASCRGPNEAFF; CDR3nt: TGTGCCAGCTGCAGGGGCCCTAATGAAGCTTTCTTT
d_gene: .; abundance: .; v_gene: TRBV10-3; j_gene: TRBJ2-3; CDR3aa: CAIGGATSTDTQYF; CDR3nt: TGTGCCATCGGAGGGGCCACTAGCACAGATACGCAGTATTTT
d_gene: TRBD2; abundance: .; v_gene: TRBV7-2; j_gene: TRBJ2-1; CDR3aa: CASSWLAGTMFF; CDR3nt: TGTGCCAGCAGCTGGCTAGCGGGGACGATGTTCTTC
d_gene: .; abundance: .; v_gene: TRBV10-3; j_gene: TRBJ1-1; CDR3aa: CAIRSTQGNTEAFF; CDR3nt: TGTGCCATCAGAAGTACACAGGGGAACACTGAAGCTTTCTTT
d_gene: TRBD1; abundance: .; v_gene: TRBV5-1; j_gene: TRBJ2-3; CDR3aa: CASSWARMGQGTDTQYF; CDR3nt: TGCGCCAGCAGCTGGGCCCGAATGGGACAGGGGACCGATACGCAGTATTTT
d_gene: .; abundance: few; v_gene: TRBV7-9; j_gene: TRBJ1-1; CDR3aa: CASSLESYEAFF; CDR3nt: TGTGCCAGCAGCTTAGAGTCCTATGAAGCTTTCTTT
d_gene: TRBD2; abundance: few; v_gene: TRBV11-2; j_gene: TRBJ2-1; CDR3aa: CASNPSGRAGNEQFF; CDR3nt: TGTGCCAGCAACCCTAGCGGGAGGGCCGGGAATGAGCAGTTCTTC
d_gene: TRBD2; abundance: .; v_gene: TRBV24-1; j_gene: TRBJ2-3; CDR3aa: CATSDRSGLAGIDTQYF; CDR3nt: TGTGCCACCAGTGATCGATCGGGACTAGCGGGAATTGATACGCAGTATTTT
d_gene: TRBD1; abundance: .; v_gene: TRBV5-1; j_gene: TRBJ1-1; CDR3aa: CASSSQGVGTEAFF; CDR3nt: TGCGCCAGCAGCTCGCAGGGGGTGGGCACTGAAGCTTTCTTT
d_gene: TRBD1; abundance: few; v_gene: TRBV5-6; j_gene: TRBJ1-1; CDR3aa: CASSFRTGMGTEAFF; CDR3nt: TGTGCCAGCAGCTTTAGGACAGGGATGGGCACTGAAGCTTTCTTT
d_gene: .; abundance: .; v_gene: TRBV14; j_gene: TRBJ2-1; CDR3aa: CASSHSYEQFF; CDR3nt: TGTGCCAGCAGCCATAGCTATGAGCAGTTCTTC
d_gene: TRBD1; abundance: few; v_gene: TRBV7-9; j_gene: TRBJ2-2; CDR3aa: CASSLGQTTNTGELFF; CDR3nt: TGTGCCAGCAGCTTGGGACAGACAACGAACACCGGGGAGCTGTTTTTT
d_gene: .; abundance: many; v_gene: TRBV20-1; j_gene: TRBJ2-7; CDR3aa: CSARDPFGGREQYF; CDR3nt: TGCAGTGCTAGAGATCCTTTCGGGGGGCGCGAGCAGTACTTC
d_gene: TRBD1; abundance: .; v_gene: TRBV5-6; j_gene: TRBJ2-5; CDR3aa: CASSPRTGDILAETQYF; CDR3nt: TGTGCCAGCAGCCCCCGGACAGGGGATATACTAGCGGAGACCCAGTACTTC
d_gene: .; abundance: .; v_gene: TRBV12-3/TRBV12-4; j_gene: TRBJ1-4; CDR3aa: CASSFGRKVFF; CDR3nt: TGTGCCAGCAGTTTTGGCAGGAAGGTGTTTTTT
d_gene: .; abundance: many; v_gene: TRBV7-2; j_gene: TRBJ2-1; CDR3aa: CASSLSRNEQFF; CDR3nt: TGTGCCAGCAGCTTATCCCGCAATGAGCAGTTCTTC
d_gene: .; abundance: few; v_gene: TRBV10-2; j_gene: TRBJ2-7; CDR3aa: CASSVRARGSYEQYF; CDR3nt: TGCGCCAGCAGTGTACGGGCTCGGGGGTCCTACGAGCAGTACTTC
d_gene: TRBD2; abundance: .; v_gene: TRBV7-2; j_gene: TRBJ2-5; CDR3aa: CASSLALSGSVLGETQYF; CDR3nt: TGTGCCAGCAGCTTAGCGCTCAGCGGGAGTGTCCTAGGCGAGACCCAGTACTTC
d_gene: TRBD2; abundance: .; v_gene: TRBV5-5; j_gene: TRBJ2-7; CDR3aa: CASSFQEGGPTYEQYF; CDR3nt: TGTGCCAGCAGCTTCCAGGAGGGAGGGCCCACCTACGAGCAGTACTTC
d_gene: TRBD2; abundance: few; v_gene: TRBV6-2/TRBV6-3; j_gene: TRBJ2-1; CDR3aa: CASLVSGRAYNEQFF; CDR3nt: TGTGCCAGCTTGGTTAGCGGGAGAGCCTACAATGAGCAGTTCTTC
d_gene: .; abundance: .; v_gene: TRBV7-9; j_gene: TRBJ2-3; CDR3aa: CASSFGRAVDTQYF; CDR3nt: TGTGCCAGCAGCTTTGGCAGGGCGGTAGATACGCAGTATTTT
d_gene: .; abundance: few; v_gene: TRBV5-1; j_gene: TRBJ2-1; CDR3aa: CASSPRADGGNNEQFF; CDR3nt: TGCGCCAGCAGCCCACGGGCGGACGGAGGCAACAATGAGCAGTTCTTC
d_gene: .; abundance: .; v_gene: TRBV9; j_gene: TRBJ1-3; CDR3aa: CASSEGAGRVSGNTIYF; CDR3nt: TGTGCCAGCAGCGAAGGGGCAGGGAGGGTCTCTGGAAACACCATATATTTT
d_gene: TRBD1; abundance: many; v_gene: TRBV11-2; j_gene: TRBJ2-3; CDR3aa: CASSYTGETTDTQYF; CDR3nt: TGTGCCAGCAGCTATACAGGGGAGACGACAGATACGCAGTATTTT
d_gene: TRBD2; abundance: few; v_gene: TRBV5-1; j_gene: TRBJ2-7; CDR3aa: CASSSQNPTSGYSYEQYF; CDR3nt: TGCGCCAGCAGCTCCCAAAATCCGACTAGCGGATACTCCTACGAGCAGTACTTC
d_gene: TRBD2; abundance: .; v_gene: TRBV27; j_gene: TRBJ2-1; CDR3aa: CASSLLRESRSYNEQFF; CDR3nt: TGTGCCAGCAGTTTATTGCGGGAGAGTAGGTCCTACAATGAGCAGTTCTTC
d_gene: TRBD2; abundance: once; v_gene: TRBV12-3/TRBV12-4; j_gene: TRBJ2-7; CDR3aa: CTSSFSLAVPSSYEQYF; CDR3nt: TGTACCAGCAGTTTTAGCCTAGCGGTACCGAGCTCCTACGAGCAGTACTTC
d_gene: TRBD2; abundance: .; v_gene: TRBV10-3; j_gene: TRBJ2-3; CDR3aa: CAISESNPGLAGDTQYF; CDR3nt: TGTGCCATCAGTGAGTCCAATCCGGGACTAGCGGGAGATACGCAGTATTTT
d_gene: .; abundance: .; v_gene: TRBV5-4; j_gene: TRBJ1-1; CDR3aa: CASSLKGRTGTMNTEAFF; CDR3nt: TGTGCCAGCAGCTTGAAGGGACGCACGGGGACCATGAACACTGAAGCTTTCTTT
d_gene: .; abundance: few; v_gene: TRBV5-1; j_gene: TRBJ2-5; CDR3aa: CASSQGPGETQYF; CDR3nt: TGCGCCAGCAGCCAGGGACCGGGGGAGACCCAGTACTTC
d_gene: TRBD2; abundance: .; v_gene: TRBV5-1; j_gene: TRBJ2-1; CDR3aa: CASSPGLAGGPHNEQFF; CDR3nt: TGCGCCAGCAGCCCGGGACTAGCGGGAGGGCCCCACAATGAGCAGTTCTTC
d_gene: .; abundance: .; v_gene: TRBV5-6; j_gene: TRBJ2-1; CDR3aa: CASSSVRTGSSYNEQFF; CDR3nt: TGTGCCAGCAGCTCAGTTCGGACGGGAAGCTCCTACAATGAGCAGTTCTTC
d_gene: TRBD2; abundance: .; v_gene: TRBV10-3; j_gene: TRBJ2-7; CDR3aa: CAISSLAGGTEQYF; CDR3nt: TGTGCCATCTCCAGTCTGGCGGGGGGGACCGAGCAGTACTTC
d_gene: .; abundance: few; v_gene: TRBV5-1; j_gene: TRBJ1-1; CDR3aa: CASSWQGAEAFF; CDR3nt: TGCGCCAGCAGCTGGCAGGGTGCTGAAGCTTTCTTT
d_gene: .; abundance: few; v_gene: TRBV10-3; j_gene: TRBJ2-7; CDR3aa: CAIRNLGDVGEQYF; CDR3nt: TGTGCCATCAGAAACCTAGGCGACGTTGGCGAGCAGTACTTC
d_gene: TRBD2; abundance: once; v_gene: TRBV6-2/TRBV6-3; j_gene: TRBJ2-1; CDR3aa: CASSYGSSGSWREQFF; CDR3nt: TGTGCCAGCAGTTACGGGTCTAGCGGGAGTTGGCGTGAGCAGTTCTTC
d_gene: .; abundance: .; v_gene: TRBV30; j_gene: TRBJ1-1; CDR3aa: CAWSLYMARGTEAFF; CDR3nt: TGTGCCTGGAGCCTCTACATGGCCCGGGGAACTGAAGCTTTCTTT
d_gene: TRBD2; abundance: few; v_gene: TRBV27; j_gene: TRBJ2-5; CDR3aa: CASSWGFTSGGRWTQYF; CDR3nt: TGTGCCAGCAGTTGGGGGTTTACTAGCGGGGGACGGTGGACCCAGTACTTC
d_gene: .; abundance: many; v_gene: TRBV10-3; j_gene: TRBJ2-7; CDR3aa: CAISGTLSDYEQYF; CDR3nt: TGTGCCATCAGTGGGACTCTCAGCGATTACGAGCAGTACTTC
d_gene: .; abundance: many; v_gene: TRBV18; j_gene: TRBJ2-5; CDR3aa: CASSPGGQETQYF; CDR3nt: TGTGCCAGCTCACCGGGTGGACAAGAGACCCAGTACTTC
d_gene: TRBD1; abundance: .; v_gene: TRBV20-1; j_gene: TRBJ2-5; CDR3aa: CSARGQGGVTQYF; CDR3nt: TGCAGTGCTAGGGGACAGGGGGGGGTGACCCAGTACTTC